This T cell receptor beta chain was obtained from a study of cytomegalovirus exposure and HLA in healthy donors. Study-wide background: For the roughly 400 genotyped donors, 81% fell within the Caucasian-associated ancestry cluster. The study, taken as a whole, reports: About 87% or about 30% of the time was how often most TCR beta V segments were productive, according to an earlier analysis.

PCR used 60 Vbeta primers and 13 Jbeta primers. The method was immunoSEQ multiplex PCR; TCRdb's version includes in-frame clones alone and lacks a portion of them. The data show fewer than 200,000 clones, roughly 78% seen once. Worth noting for this clone: Its antigen is unidentified.

CDR1 MGHRA and CDR2 YSYEKL come from the germline V gene. Germline trimming cut 2 bases from V and 5 bases from J; bases unmatched to any gene: 10. The length of the CDR3 is 16 residues. Source material: PBMCs. The source is a boy aged 5-17 years in good health and CMV-seronegative. The chain recombines TRBV4-1 with TRBJ2-7, with TRBD1 identical over 9 bases. This CDR3 is CASSQPGTGRFDEQYF. DNA for the CDR3: TGCGCCAGCAGCCAACCCGGGACAGGGCGTTTCGACGAGCAGTACTTC.